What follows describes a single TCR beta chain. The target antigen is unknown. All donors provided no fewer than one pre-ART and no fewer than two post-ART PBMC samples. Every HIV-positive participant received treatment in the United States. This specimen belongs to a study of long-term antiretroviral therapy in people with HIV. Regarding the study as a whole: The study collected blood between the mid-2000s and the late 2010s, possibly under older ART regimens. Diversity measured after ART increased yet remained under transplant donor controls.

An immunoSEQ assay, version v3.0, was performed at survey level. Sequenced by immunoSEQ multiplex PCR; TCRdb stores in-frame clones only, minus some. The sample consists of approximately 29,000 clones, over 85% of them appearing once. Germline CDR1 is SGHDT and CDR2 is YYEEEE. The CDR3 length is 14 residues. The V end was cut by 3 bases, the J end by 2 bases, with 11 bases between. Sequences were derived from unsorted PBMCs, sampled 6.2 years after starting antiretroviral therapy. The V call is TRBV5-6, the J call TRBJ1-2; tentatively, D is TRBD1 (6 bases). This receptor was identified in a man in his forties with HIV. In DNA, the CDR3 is TGTGCCAGCAGCTCCGACAGGCGAAACTATGGCTACACCTTC. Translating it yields CASSSDRRNYGYTF.